These 6 T cell receptor beta chains were sequenced from one sample in a study of somatic mutations in cytotoxic T cells in rheumatoid arthritis. Here immunoSEQ multiplex PCR was the method, and the copy in TCRdb shows in-frame clones only, minus some. The data contain 9,500 to 13,000 clones, around 79% of them seen just once; the ten biggest clones take up approximately 33%. The sequenced sample consisted of CD8+ T cells sorted from blood. These TCRs come from an adult with rheumatoid arthritis.

The chain joins TRBV11-2 to TRBJ1-2, with a weak D call TRBD1 (5 bases). Germline-derived CDR1 and CDR2 are SGHAT and FQNNGV. Trimming stripped 1 base from V and 7 bases from J, with 10 bases between. This CDR3 contains 13 residues. The CDR3 bases are TGTGCCAGCAGCTTAGGGGCAGGGTCTGGCTACACCTTC. Translated, it gives CASSLGAGSGYTF.

This clone was recorded a few times. V is TRBV19 and J is TRBJ2-1, with 10 bases that match TRBD1. Germline trimming cut 7 bases from V and 10 bases from J; bases unmatched to any gene: 13. Germline CDR1 LNHDA, CDR2 SQIVND (reference sequence). There are 15 residues in the CDR3. For the CDR3, the DNA is TGTGCCAGTACGCTGGGACAGGGGTCGTTGGAAGAGCAGTTCTTC. It specifies CASTLGQGSLEEQFF.

V is TRBV4-1 and J is TRBJ1-1, with D tentatively TRBD1 (5 bases). CDR1 MGHRA and CDR2 YSYEKL come from the germline V gene. Trimming removed 7 bases at V and 1 base at J, with 10 bases between. The CDR3 sequence is 13 residues long. CDR3 sequence: CASMGGPNTEAFF. In nucleotides, the CDR3 is TGCGCCAGCATGGGGGGTCCGAACACTGAAGCTTTCTTT.

This chain uses TRBV7-9 with TRBJ2-1, with 9 nucleotides matching TRBD2. Trimming cost V 3 bases and J 3 bases; bases outside gene matches: 3. The V gene's germline CDR1 is SEHNR and CDR2 FQNEAQ (reference sequence). This CDR3 is 15 amino acids long. This CDR3 is CASSLAGGHYNEQFF. CDR3 nucleotide sequence: TGTGCCAGCAGCTTGGCGGGAGGGCACTACAATGAGCAGTTCTTC.

Judged by abundance, this clone is medium-sized (0.01 to 0.1%). The chain joins TRBV14 to TRBJ2-7, with D perhaps given as TRBD1 or TRBD2 (5 bases each). This CDR3 contains 13 residues. V gave up 3 bases and J gave up 9 bases, with 15 bases separating them. Germline V gene data show CDR1 as SGHDN and CDR2 as FVKESK. The CDR3 protein is CASSQSPGGLQYF. The DNA for the CDR3 is TGTGCCAGCAGCCAGTCGCCTGGGGGTTTGCAGTACTTC.

V and J are TRBV11-2 and TRBJ1-2; 11 positions agree with TRBD1. J was trimmed by 8 bases and V by 5 bases; bases with no gene match: 13. CDR1 is SGHAT and CDR2 is FQNNGV in the germline V gene. The CDR3 is 16 amino acids. In nucleotides, the CDR3 is TGTGCCAGCAGCCTTTACGGGACAGGGGGAAAGGAGGGCTACACCTTC. Its translation: CASSLYGTGGKEGYTF.